This TCR beta chain was retrieved from a study of cytomegalovirus exposure and HLA in healthy donors (TCRdb year 2017). At the level of the whole study: According to a later analysis, the roughly 120 validation repertoires were produced on the same platform as the approximately 620 repertoires of the first cohort. The study was designed to test whether signatures of past pathogen exposure could be identified by cataloging public T cell receptors. To predict cytomegalovirus infection status, the study combined high-throughput TCR immunosequencing, statistical association of individual TCRs with disease status, and machine learning. A separate validation cohort of approximately 130 different subjects was used in addition to the 666-subject first cohort.

The library was obtained by the immunoSEQ multiplex PCR assay. Processing in the source paper ran as follows. To diagnose cytomegalovirus status from the catalog of TCR beta chain sequences, a statistical classification framework was built. The source is immuneACCESS, and TCRdb retained only in-frame sequences with V and J called. Part of the clones is not carried over; for the studies checked, unresolved V genes explain less than half of this, and the remainder is unexplained. V, J and clone size are taken as reported in that table, and D and trimming were inferred from the DNA itself. In all, the sample holds 300,000 or so clones, and roughly 86% of those were seen once. Of the sample, 0.9% to 1% falls within the top ten clones. The cysteine opens and the phenylalanine closes a CDR3 of 13 amino acids. CDR3 DNA only is kept here, 39 bases in frame from base 1. For CDR1 and CDR2, the germline V gene (reference sequence) lists SGHNT and YYREEE. V trim: 2 bases; J trim: 6 bases; unmatched bases: 2.

What the study reported, not specific to this receptor: The authors suggested that the approach could potentially be generalized to other disease states and immunological phenotypes. A later analysis found that TCRs clustered in the first cohort also tended to co-occur in the 120 validation repertoires, with 90% to 95% of cluster scores above 0. The study gave a list of 150 to 200 TCR beta chains associated with cytomegalovirus. While some public TCRs were present in many individuals, most TCR sequences turned up only very rarely across donors. Cytomegalovirus status was reported to be diagnosed by the classifier with high specificity and sensitivity in both the original and validation cohorts. A later analysis lacked HLA typing for the validation cohort, so it scored co-occurrence in that cohort across all 120 or so repertoires. Three of the identified cytomegalovirus-associated TCR beta chains were confirmed in vitro to be specific for cytomegalovirus antigens.

Donors formed part of the validation cohort, which comprised about 130 subjects and was distinct from the first cohort of some 700 subjects. On this clone: The clone's antigen remains unknown. Base qualities are missing; no much larger clone stands one base away.

Sequencing was done on a sample of PBMCs. The V and J segments used are TRBV5-4 and TRBJ1-1, and 9 bases in between align with TRBD1. The origin of this receptor is a young man in good health and CMV-seronegative. The CDR3 region reads CASSLRQGAEAFF. The nucleotide sequence reads TGTGCCAGCAGCTTAAGACAGGGGGCTGAAGCTTTCTTT.